The 17 T cell receptor beta chains listed next were all sequenced from one sample in a study of shared clonotypes between healthy human individuals. The protocol was immunoSEQ multiplex PCR, while the TCRdb copy is restricted to in-frame clones and leaves out a portion. The sample has around 2.1 million clones; nearly 97% are singletons. The sample was naive CD4+ T cells sorted from blood. Sample subset: CD45RA+ positively selected. These TCRs come from a man between 18 and 35 years old in good health.

This clone was seen once. V usage is TRBV6-5 and J usage is TRBJ1-5; 9 bases align to TRBD1. The CDR3 length is 13 residues. With V trimmed by 11 bases and J by 5 bases, 7 bases remained unmatched. Germline V lookup: CDR1 MNHEY, CDR2 SVGAGI. The DNA of the CDR3 is TGTGCCGCAGGGGACAGGGCCCATCAGCCCCAGCATTTT. Translation: CAAGDRAHQPQHF.

V usage is TRBV5-1 and J usage is TRBJ2-1, with 10 nucleotides matching TRBD1. The germline gives CDR1 SGHRS, CDR2 YFSETQ. This CDR3 has 15 amino acids. Trimming took 3 bases from V and 3 from J; bases not matched to a gene: 3. The CDR3 nucleotides are TGCGCCAGCAGCTCGACAGGGGGCCTCTACAATGAGCAGTTCTTC. Protein: CASSSTGGLYNEQFF. The full variable domain, rest sourced from reference TRBV5-1 and TRBJ2-1, is KAGVTQTPRYLIKTRGQQVTLSCSPISGHRSVSWYQQTPGQGLQFLFEYFSETQRNKGNFPGRFSGRQFSNSRSEMNVSTLELGDSALYLCASSSTGGLYNEQFFGPGTRLTVL.

This clone showed up just once. The chain employs TRBV6-5 and TRBJ1-1; 7 bases agree with TRBD1. V was pared by 6 bases and J by 9 bases, with 13 bases of the junction left unmatched. The CDR3 consists of 14 residues. Germline CDR1 is MNHEY and CDR2 is SVGAGI. The CDR3 reads CASSLNRDSGKAFF. CDR3 in DNA: TGTGCCAGCAGCCTAAACCGGGACAGCGGGAAAGCTTTCTTT.

This clone was recorded once. This chain uses TRBV7-6 with TRBJ2-7; 9 bases fit TRBD2. CDR1 is SGHVS and CDR2 is FNYEAQ in the germline V gene. V dropped 1 base and J dropped 6; count of bases not matched to a gene: 10. The CDR3 spans 16 residues. The CDR3 coding sequence is TGTGCCAGCAGCTTAGGTATGGCGGGGGGGCCCGGCGAGCAGTACTTC. This encodes CASSLGMAGGPGEQYF.

This clone was picked up one time. The chain combines TRBV9 with TRBJ1-4; D is perhaps TRBD1 (5 bases). Germline CDR1 and CDR2: SGDLS and YYNGEE. The CDR3 is 16 amino acids. Trimming took off 2 bases at V and 5 bases at J, with 16 bases between the two ends. DNA of the CDR3: TGTGCCAGCAGCGTCGGGGGGATTAAGGGAAATGAAAAACTGTTTTTT. This encodes CASSVGGIKGNEKLFF.

The rearrangement uses TRBV25-1 and TRBJ2-2, with 11 bases aligning to TRBD2. V shed 4 bases and J 2 bases; nucleotides not matched to a gene: 3. Germline assignment: CDR1 MGHDK and CDR2 SYGVNS. This CDR3 is 16 amino acids long. The CDR3 nucleotides are TGTGCCAGCAGTGTCCTAGCGGGAGGTAACACCGGGGAGCTGTTTTTT. It codes for CASSVLAGGNTGELFF.

The chain is built from TRBV5-1 and TRBJ1-5; weak D call: TRBD1 (5 bases). V lost 3 bases to trimming and J lost 2 bases, with 9 bases between them. The CDR3 is made up of 14 amino acids. Germline loops: CDR1 SGHRS, CDR2 YFSETQ. The CDR3 DNA sequence: TGCGCCAGCAGCTCGGGGGAGGGCAATCAGCCCCAGCATTTT. Translating gives CASSSGEGNQPQHF.

The chain links TRBV4-1 to TRBJ2-5, with a weak D call TRBD1 (5 bases). The CDR3 covers 15 residues. V was trimmed by 1 base and J by 1 base, leaving 10 bases between them. From germline, CDR1 is MGHRA and CDR2 YSYEKL. CDR3 in amino acids: CASSQVKGPQETQYF. The CDR3 coding sequence is TGCGCCAGCAGCCAAGTGAAGGGGCCCCAAGAGACCCAGTACTTC.

The CDR3 protein is CASIPGRANTGELFF. The CDR3 DNA reads TGTGCCAGCATCCCGGGCAGGGCGAACACCGGGGAGCTGTTTTTT. V gene TRBV6-6 combines with J gene TRBJ2-2; weak D call: TRBD1 (5 bases). Germline V gene lookup returns CDR1 MNHNY and CDR2 SVGAGI (reference sequence). V was cut by 7 bases and J by 0 bases, with 12 bases left in between. The CDR3 loop spans 15 amino acids.

This chain uses TRBV5-1 with TRBJ1-1; D possibly corresponds to TRBD1 (6 bases). Trimming removed 4 bases at V and 4 bases at J, with 17 bases between. This CDR3 region has 15 residues. Germline V gene sequence: CDR1 SGHRS, CDR2 YFSETQ. The CDR3 reads CASSTKQGRTTEAFF. In nucleotides, the CDR3 is TGCGCCAGCAGCACCAAACAGGGCCGAACCACTGAAGCTTTCTTT.

V and J are TRBV5-1 and TRBJ2-7; no reliable D call. Per germline, CDR1 SGHRS and CDR2 YFSETQ. This CDR3 is built from 14 residues. V was shortened by 4 bases and J by 3 bases, with 14 bases between the two germline ends. CDR3 protein: CASSPSGLVYEQYF. The CDR3 DNA reads TGCGCCAGCAGCCCCTCCGGGCTAGTCTACGAGCAGTACTTC.

This chain links TRBV6-6 with TRBJ2-7; possible D gene TRBD1, 7 bases. CDR3 size: 14 residues. Germline V gives CDR1 MNHNY, CDR2 SVGAGI (reference sequence). V gave up 6 bases and J gave up 4 bases, with 16 bases separating them. CDR3 nucleotides: TGTGCCAGCAGCCAGGGGGGATCCTTGTACGAGCAGTACTTC. Its translation: CASSQGGSLYEQYF.

The J gene is TRBJ2-7, the V gene TRBV28; tentatively, D is TRBD1 (6 bases). Deletions cut 6 bases from V and 5 bases from J, with 11 bases between. Germline CDR1 MDHEN, CDR2 SYDVKM. The CDR3 loop spans 12 amino acids. The CDR3 DNA reads TGTGCCAGCAGCAACAGGGTCCACGAGCAGTACTTC. It yields the protein CASSNRVHEQYF.

The chain combines TRBV29-1 with TRBJ2-5, with D tentatively TRBD1 (6 bases). CDR1 and CDR2 (germline): SQVTM, ANQGSEA. CDR3 length: 14 amino acids. Trimming removed 4 bases from V and 5 bases from J, with 17 bases in between. Here the CDR3 DNA reads TGCAGCGTTGTGGGTCAGGGGTTTGGGGAGACCCAGTACTTC. This translates into CSVVGQGFGETQYF.

This chain joins TRBV15 and TRBJ2-1, with 10 positions matching TRBD2. The V gene's germline CDR1 is LNHNV and CDR2 YYDKDF (reference sequence). Trimming cost V 11 bases and J 4 bases; bases outside gene matches: 5. CDR3 length: 13 residues. CDR3 coding DNA: TGTGCCGCGTCTAGCGGGAGTTACAATGAGCAGTTCTTC. Translated: CAASSGSYNEQFF. The full variable domain, its missing parts supplied by reference TRBV15 and TRBJ2-1, is DAMVIQNPRYQVTQFGKPVTLSCSQTLNHNVMYWYQQKSSQAPKLLFHYYDKDFNNEADTPDNFQSRRPNTSFCFLDIRSPGLGDTAMYLCAASSGSYNEQFFGPGTRLTVL.

The rearrangement uses TRBV4-3 and TRBJ2-7; 8 nucleotides agree with TRBD1. The CDR3 sequence is 15 residues long. Germline V gene sequence: CDR1 LGHNA, CDR2 YSLEER. The junction had 7 bases not matched to a gene; V was cut back by 0 bases and J by 6 bases. The CDR3 is CASSQELTGGVEQYF. The CDR3 DNA sequence: TGCGCCAGCAGCCAAGAGTTAACAGGGGGTGTCGAGCAGTACTTC.

The rearrangement uses TRBV7-9 and TRBJ1-1; 11 bases agree with TRBD1. From germline, CDR1 is SEHNR and CDR2 FQNEAQ (reference sequence). The ends lost 5 bases at V and 1 base at J; junction bases unmatched: 6. The CDR3 extends over 16 amino acids. In nucleotides, the CDR3 is TGTGCCAGCAGCCCTTGGACAGGGGGCGCGAACACTGAAGCTTTCTTT. Protein: CASSPWTGGANTEAFF. Supplemented by reference TRBV7-9 and TRBJ1-1, the full variable domain reads DTGVSQNPRHKITKRGQNVTFRCDPISEHNRLYWYRQTLGQGPEFLTYFQNEAQLEKSRLLSDRFSAERPKGSFSTLEIQRTEQGDSAMYLCASSPWTGGANTEAFFGQGTRLTVV.